The entry below describes one T cell receptor beta chain. Its antigen is not identified. From germline, CDR1 is LGHNA and CDR2 YNFKEQ. The V end was cut by 0 bases, the J end by 9 bases, with 15 bases between. This CDR3 is 15 amino acids long. This record belongs to a study of cytomegalovirus exposure and HLA in healthy donors. Study-wide background: An analysis done earlier identified 90 million to 120 million unique TCR beta sequences from roughly 190 million T cells. Study-wide findings and caveats: TCR beta V segments were, for the most part, productive about 87% or about 30% of the time in an earlier analysis. The authors enumerated some 160 TCR beta chains as linked to cytomegalovirus.

13 Jbeta primers and 60 Vbeta primers were used for the PCR. Generated by immunoSEQ multiplex PCR, the TCRdb table keeps only in-frame clones and is missing some. The data contain about 190,000 clones, under 85% of them singletons. This chain uses TRBV4-2 with TRBJ1-5; D perhaps matches TRBD1 (5 bases). The sequenced material came from PBMCs. This TCR was sampled from a woman aged 18-29 years in good health and CMV-seronegative. CDR3 sequence (DNA): TGTGCCAGCAGCCAAGAAGGGAGGGGTCGCGGGCCCCAGCATTTT. It codes for CASSQEGRGRGPQHF.